The rows below give T cell receptor beta chains drawn from one sample of a study of Graves' ophthalmopathy and Graves' hyperthyroidism. MiXCR, applied by TCRdb to the multiplex PCR reads, yields one record per CDR3 protein. This sample carries just over 600,000 distinct CDR3 sequences, 22% of them seen once, and the ten largest clones take approximately 7.7%. The sequenced material came from peripheral blood. Receptor source: a woman aged 18-29 years with stable Graves' hyperthyroidism. Some clones in this sample may be carry-over from other donors' samples. Both conserved end residues are part of each CDR3. The D gene is left open where the match is weak. The size field is filled for only some rows; it gives once, few, many or a size class.

TRBJ2-5 TRBV10-3 few NA CAIKGVQETQYF TGTGCCATCAAGGGAGTACAGGAGACCCAGTACTTC
TRBJ1-2 TRBV7-8 NA NA CASSLVPLYGYTF TGTGCCAGCAGCTTAGTACCGCTTTATGGCTACACCTTC
TRBJ1-1 TRBV18 many NA CASSPPRGTEAFF TGTGCCAGCTCACCACCCAGGGGCACTGAAGCTTTCTTT
TRBJ2-7 TRBV20-1 many NA CSASYPLSVGSYEQYF TGCAGTGCTAGTTACCCCCTCTCCGTTGGGTCATACGAGCAGTACTTC
TRBJ2-2 TRBV6-1 many NA CASSPRGRDTGELFF TGTGCCAGCAGCCCCCGGGGAAGAGACACCGGGGAGCTGTTTTTT
TRBJ2-5 TRBV11-1 NA NA CASSLSMWDKMKETQYF TGTGCCAGCAGCCTGTCAATGTGGGACAAGATGAAAGAGACCCAGTACTTC
TRBJ1-1 TRBV6-1 many NA CASRMDLGTEAFF TGTGCCAGCAGAATGGACCTGGGGACTGAAGCTTTCTTT
TRBJ2-7 TRBV6-5 NA TRBD1 CASSSTGTGVNEQDF TGTGCCAGCAGTTCGACCGGGACAGGGGTCAACGAGCAGGACTTC
TRBJ1-1 TRBV19 many NA CASTPSSGRDTEAFF TGTGCCAGTACCCCCTCCTCAGGGAGGGACACTGAAGCTTTCTTT
TRBJ1-1 TRBV25-1 many TRBD1 CASSELDRGLDDTEAFF TGTGCCAGCAGTGAATTGGACAGGGGGCTGGACGACACTGAAGCTTTCTTT
TRBJ1-1 TRBV19 many NA CASSNPGRKTEAFF TGTGCCAGTAGTAATCCGGGTAGAAAGACTGAAGCTTTCTTT
TRBJ2-5 TRBV3-1 few NA CASSQRRMGRVQETQYF TGTGCCAGCAGCCAACGAAGGATGGGGAGAGTACAAGAGACCCAGTACTTC
TRBJ2-2 TRBV19 many NA CASSDVGKFANTGELFF TGTGCCAGTAGTGACGTCGGTAAATTCGCGAACACCGGGGAGCTGTTTTTT
TRBJ2-5 TRBV30 many TRBD2 CAWRQTSGETQYF TGTGCCTGGAGGCAAACTAGCGGGGAGACCCAGTACTTC
TRBJ2-2 TRBV29-1 many NA CSVDGGASVTGELFF TGCAGCGTTGATGGGGGGGCTAGCGTCACCGGGGAGCTGTTTTTT
TRBJ2-7 TRBV7-2 many TRBD2 CASSLQAGDPYEQYF TGTGCCAGCAGCTTACAAGCGGGAGACCCCTACGAGCAGTACTTC
TRBJ1-3 TRBV6-1 few NA CASGDGASGNTIYF TGTGCCAGCGGTGACGGGGCCTCTGGAAACACCATATATTTT
TRBJ1-1 TRBV19 NA NA CASSRRGGEDTEAFF TGTGCCAGTTCCCGACGGGGAGGGGAGGACACTGAAGCTTTCTTT
TRBJ2-7 TRBV20-1 many NA CSAPTEGYEQYF TGCAGTGCACCGACCGAGGGGTACGAGCAGTACTTC
TRBJ1-1 TRBV9 many NA CASSVVGGVTEAFF TGTGCCAGCAGCGTAGTGGGGGGGGTCACTGAAGCTTTCTTT
TRBJ1-1 TRBV13 many NA CASTKQARLNTEAFF TGTGCCAGCACAAAACAGGCCCGATTGAACACTGAAGCTTTCTTT
TRBJ1-6 TRBV28 many NA CASSLGSLSPLHF TGTGCCAGCAGCCTCGGGTCCCTTTCACCCCTCCACTTT
TRBJ1-6 TRBV12-3/TRBV12-4 many NA CASSIETGLMNSPLHF TGTGCCAGCAGCATAGAGACGGGACTGATGAATTCACCCCTCCACTTT
TRBJ2-7 TRBV5-8 NA NA CASSREDGSYYEQYF TGTGCCAGCAGCCGAGAGGACGGATCCTACTACGAGCAGTACTTC
TRBJ2-7 TRBV20-1 many TRBD1 CSTLAPGQGTYNEQYF TGCAGTACGTTAGCTCCGGGACAGGGAACTTACAACGAGCAGTACTTC
TRBJ1-3 TRBV6-1 many NA CASSRGSGNTIYF TGTGCCAGCAGCCGGGGGTCCGGAAACACCATATATTTT
TRBJ2-7 TRBV2 NA NA CASRPGAGAYEQYF TGTGCCAGCAGACCCGGAGCAGGGGCCTACGAGCAGTACTTC
TRBJ1-1 TRBV6-1 NA NA CASSELGSWTEAFF TGTGCCAGCAGTGAATTGGGCTCCTGGACTGAAGCTTTCTTT
TRBJ1-6 TRBV30 many NA CAWGQYNSPLHF TGTGCCTGGGGCCAGTATAATTCACCCCTCCACTTT
TRBJ1-5 TRBV20-1 many NA CSARVGDSNQPQHF TGCAGTGCTAGAGTGGGAGATAGCAATCAGCCCCAGCATTTT
TRBJ2-7 TRBV5-1 many TRBD2 CASSTETSHEQYF TGCGCCAGCAGCACCGAGACTAGCCACGAGCAGTACTTC
TRBJ1-1 TRBV20-1 few NA CSARLRNTEAFF TGCAGTGCTAGACTGAGGAACACTGAAGCTTTCTTT
TRBJ2-7 TRBV6-1 many NA CASSEGGAYEQYF TGTGCCAGCAGTGAAGGCGGAGCCTACGAGCAGTACTTC
TRBJ1-1 TRBV12-3/TRBV12-4 many TRBD1 CASRTGGSYQAFF TGTGCCAGCAGAACAGGGGGCTCATATCAAGCTTTCTTT
TRBJ1-2 TRBV19 many NA CASSPGTATNYGYTF TGTGCCAGTAGTCCCGGGACCGCCACTAACTATGGCTACACCTTC
TRBJ2-7 TRBV12-3/TRBV12-4 many TRBD1 CASSYPGQGHEQYF TGTGCCAGCAGTTACCCGGGACAGGGACACGAGCAGTACTTC
TRBJ1-5 TRBV12-3/TRBV12-4 NA NA CATPWLQGGQPQHF TGTGCCACCCCGTGGCTCCAAGGAGGTCAGCCCCAGCATTTT
TRBJ2-7 TRBV5-5 NA NA CASSLQRTTPYEQYF TGTGCCAGCAGCTTACAGAGGACAACACCCTACGAGCAGTACTTC
TRBJ2-5 TRBV7-9 NA NA CASSPGDIPETQYF TGTGCCAGCAGCCCGGGGGACATCCCGGAGACCCAGTACTTC
TRBJ1-2 TRBV6-1 NA NA CAARGGENYGYTF TGTGCCGCTCGGGGTGGGGAGAACTATGGCTACACCTTC
TRBJ1-5 TRBV12-3/TRBV12-4 NA NA CASSLAAGLGSNQPQHF TGTGCCAGCAGTTTGGCGGCAGGGTTGGGAAGCAATCAGCCCCAGCATTTT
TRBJ2-5 TRBV7-9 many NA CASSLVPSPRGQETQYF TGTGCCAGCAGCTTGGTCCCTAGCCCAAGGGGTCAAGAGACCCAGTACTTC
TRBJ1-1 TRBV7-8 many NA CASSPAMGHGNTEAFF TGTGCCAGCAGCCCCGCCATGGGGCACGGGAACACTGAAGCTTTCTTT
TRBJ2-7 TRBV28 many NA CASKQQGGPYEQYF TGTGCCAGCAAACAACAGGGGGGGCCTTACGAGCAGTACTTC
TRBJ1-5 TRBV2 many NA CASTSGKSNQPQHF TGTGCCAGCACCTCAGGGAAAAGCAATCAGCCCCAGCATTTT
TRBJ1-1 TRBV6-2/TRBV6-3 NA NA CASSYTAGTEAFF TGTGCCAGCAGTTACACGGCGGGAACTGAAGCTTTCTTT
TRBJ2-7 TRBV7-2 many NA CASSLDRASYEQYF TGTGCCAGCAGCTTAGACAGGGCGAGCTACGAGCAGTACTTC
TRBJ1-1 TRBV18 many NA CASSPQVQNTEAFF TGTGCCAGCTCACCACAGGTCCAGAACACTGAAGCTTTCTTT
TRBJ2-5 TRBV7-9 many NA CASSRPGVEETQYF TGTGCCAGCAGCCGGCCAGGGGTGGAGGAGACCCAGTACTTC
TRBJ1-1 TRBV13 NA NA CASSGQRGTEAFF TGTGCCAGCAGCGGGCAGAGGGGCACTGAAGCTTTCTTT
TRBJ1-2 TRBV11-2 many TRBD1 CASSLEEDRGSGYTF TGTGCCAGCAGCTTAGAGGAGGACAGGGGAAGTGGCTACACCTTC
TRBJ1-1 TRBV6-1 many NA CASSTSMNTEAFF TGTGCCAGCAGTACAAGCATGAACACTGAAGCTTTCTTT